These 16 T cell receptor beta chains share one sample of origin, sequenced in a study of blood T cell repertoires in COVID-19. Sequencing was performed with immunoSEQ multiplex PCR; in TCRdb, only in-frame clones are kept and a portion is missing. The sample records more than 140,000 clones, around 81% being singletons. Specimen: peripheral blood. The receptors come from a human donor in a cohort sampled during active COVID-19.

This chain joins TRBV3-1 (or the pseudogene TRBV3-2) and TRBJ2-5; 7 positions agree with TRBD2. The CDR3 is 16 amino acids. Germline-derived CDR1 and CDR2 are LGHDT and YNNKEL (reference sequence). V lost 4 bases and J lost 2; bases outside the gene matches: 10. CDR3 amino acids: CASSLPSSSGQETQYF. CDR3 nucleotides: TGTGCCAGCAGCCTCCCATCCTCTAGCGGACAAGAGACCCAGTACTTC.

V and J are TRBV5-1 and TRBJ1-2; D possibly corresponds to TRBD1 (6 bases). This CDR3 has 14 residues. Trimming removed 6 bases at V and 4 bases at J, with 16 bases between. The germline CDR1 and CDR2 sequences are SGHRS and YFSETQ. Written as DNA, the CDR3 is TGCGCCAGCACCGTAGGGGACACGAGCTATGGCTACACCTTC. It yields the protein CASTVGDTSYGYTF.

The chain joins TRBV5-8 to TRBJ2-7; D unresolved. The germline CDR1 and CDR2 sequences are SGHTS and YDEGEE. The CDR3 extends over 15 amino acids. V lost 3 bases, J lost 0 bases, and 13 bases lay in between. CDR3 sequence (DNA): TGTGCCAGCAGCTCACGCCTGAGGTCCTCCTACGAGCAGTACTTC. Its translation is CASSSRLRSSYEQYF.

CDR3 sequence reads: CAISGISEETQYF. CDR3 DNA: TGTGCCATCAGTGGTATTAGCGAGGAGACCCAGTACTTC. The chain carries TRBV10-3 and TRBJ2-5; TRBD2 might be the D (5 bases). The CDR3 is made up of 13 amino acids. V gave up 4 bases and J gave up 5 bases, with 11 bases separating them. Germline loops: CDR1 ENHRY, CDR2 SYGVKD.

The V gene is TRBV7-2, the J gene TRBJ2-7, with TRBD2 matching 8 bases. Germline CDR1 is SGHTA and CDR2 is FQGNSA. The length of the CDR3 is 15 residues. J gave up 4 bases and V 5 bases, and 10 bases lay outside the gene matches. The CDR3 loop reads CASSLRSGSVYEQYF. The CDR3, as DNA: TGTGCCAGCAGCCTCCGGAGCGGGAGTGTTTACGAGCAGTACTTC. Using reference TRBV7-2 and TRBJ2-7 for the parts outside the CDR3, the full variable domain is GAGVSQSPSNKVTEKGKDVELRCDPISGHTALYWYRQSLGQGLEFLIYFQGNSAPDKSGLPSDRFSAERTGGSVSTLTIQRTQQEDSAVYLCASSLRSGSVYEQYFGPGTRLTVT.

The chain recombines TRBV28 with TRBJ1-5; D might be TRBD1 (6 bases). Trimming stripped 8 bases from V and 5 bases from J, with 16 bases between. Germline V gene data show CDR1 as MDHEN and CDR2 as SYDVKM. The CDR3 is 14 amino acids. For the CDR3, the DNA is TGTGCCAGCTCCTCTTTGACAGGAGATCAGCCCCAGCATTTT. As protein: CASSSLTGDQPQHF. Based on the CDR3 plus reference TRBV28 and TRBJ1-5, the full variable domain is DVKVTQSSRYLVKRTGEKVFLECVQDMDHENMFWYRQDPGLGLRLIYFSYDVKMKEKGDIPEGYSVSREKKERFSLILESASTNQTSMYLCASSSLTGDQPQHFGDGTRLSIL.

Points on this clone: An end of the junction differs from the germline gene, which may be a read error. This chain uses TRBV18 with TRBJ1-5; no definite D call. This CDR3 comprises 10 residues. Germline V gene data show CDR1 as KGHSH and CDR2 as LQKENI. This chain's CDR3 is CASPPWPQHF. The CDR3 DNA follows: TGTGCCAGCCCACCCTGGCCCCAGCATTTT.

This chain connects TRBV12-5 to TRBJ1-5; TRBD1 matches at 9 bases. Looked up from germline, CDR1 is LGHNT and CDR2 is FRNRAP. The CDR3 sequence is 17 residues long. V gave up 4 bases and J gave up 2 bases; unmatched junction bases: 9. The CDR3 nucleotides are TGTGCTAGTGGTTCATCTACAGGGGGCCAGGGCAATCAGCCCCAGCATTTT. Protein product: CASGSSTGGQGNQPQHF.

V is TRBV7-2 and J is TRBJ2-7; D is unresolved. This CDR3 region has 14 residues. Per the germline V gene, CDR1 is SGHTA and CDR2 is FQGNSA. V was shortened by 6 bases and J by 2 bases, with 14 bases between the two germline ends. Here the CDR3 DNA reads TGTGCCAGCAGTCAACTTACTGGGCCCTACGAGCAGTACTTC. Protein product: CASSQLTGPYEQYF.

J is TRBJ2-7 and V is TRBV6-5, with 10 bases identical to TRBD2. This CDR3 spans 14 amino acids. CDR1 is MNHEY, CDR2 SVGAGI, per germline. V was clipped by 6 bases and J by 9 bases; unmatched bases: 11. CDR3 in DNA: TGTGCCAGCAGGGGGACTAGCGCGCTGGGGGGGCAGTACTTC. This codes for CASRGTSALGGQYF.

This chain uses TRBV7-2 with TRBJ2-5; 7 bases map to TRBD1. This CDR3 is built from 14 residues. Germline V gene sequence: CDR1 SGHTA, CDR2 FQGNSA. V gave up 5 bases and J gave up 1 base; unmatched junction bases: 4. The DNA for the CDR3 is TGTGCCAGCAGCCTAGGGACAGCCCAAGAGACCCAGTACTTC. As protein: CASSLGTAQETQYF.

The V gene is TRBV15, the J gene TRBJ2-3, with 11 nucleotides matching TRBD2. J gave up 3 bases and V 4 bases, and 6 bases lay outside the gene matches. The length of the CDR3 is 16 residues. Germline assignment: CDR1 LNHNV and CDR2 YYDKDF (reference sequence). As DNA, the CDR3 is TGTGCCACCAGCAAACTAGCGGGAGCGTCAACAGATACGCAGTATTTT. Amino acid sequence: CATSKLAGASTDTQYF.

The genes are TRBV29-1 and TRBJ1-1, with 8 bases lining up with TRBD1. Germline trimming cut 4 bases from V and 0 bases from J; bases unmatched to any gene: 1. CDR3 size: 13 residues. Germline CDR1 reads SQVTM; CDR2 reads ANQGSEA. CDR3 loop: CSVADRVNTEAFF. CDR3 nucleotide sequence: TGCAGCGTTGCGGACAGGGTGAACACTGAAGCTTTCTTT.

The chain carries TRBV5-5 and TRBJ2-7, with 8 bases lining up with TRBD2. Germline V gives CDR1 SGHKS, CDR2 YYEKEE (reference sequence). Unmatched junction bases numbered 2, after V lost 0 bases and J lost 0 bases. There are 15 residues in the CDR3. In DNA, the CDR3 is TGTGCCAGCAGCTTGGGACTAGCGCTCTCCTACGAGCAGTACTTC. Amino acid sequence: CASSLGLALSYEQYF.

This clone came up once. The CDR3 nucleotides are TGTGCCAGCAGCGTTGATACCGGGACTAGGGGGACAGATACGCAGTATTTT. This gives the protein CASSVDTGTRGTDTQYF. The chain joins TRBV9 to TRBJ2-3; TRBD2 matches at 8 bases. The trim removed 2 bases at V and 3 bases at J, leaving 11 bases unmatched. The CDR3 spans 17 residues. Germline V lookup: CDR1 SGDLS, CDR2 YYNGEE.

The gene calls are TRBV19 and TRBJ2-1; 10 nucleotides align to TRBD1. In germline, CDR1 is LNHDA, CDR2 SQIVND (reference sequence). V was pared by 7 bases and J by 4 bases, with 4 bases of the junction left unmatched. The CDR3 is 14 amino acids. CDR3 coding DNA: TGTGCCAGTACACGGGACAGGGGTTACAATGAGCAGTTCTTC. Translation: CASTRDRGYNEQFF.